The 29 T cell receptor beta chains listed next were all sequenced from one sample in a study of T-cell memory formation after mild COVID-19. TCRdb processed the 5' RACE reads anew with MiXCR; each CDR3 protein has one entry. The data hold roughly 340,000 distinct CDR3 sequences, with 20% observed a single time. The specimen was PBMCs or a T cell subset sorted from them (not recorded which). These receptors originate from a man in his late teens or twenties who had mild COVID-19 (a few samples of this study predate the infection). Cell type and time point are not known.

This clonotype showed up just a few times. The CDR3 bases are TGCAGTGCTAGAGATCGGGACCGGGAGCTGTTTTTT. Translated, it gives CSARDRDRELFF. The V and J genes are TRBV20-1 and TRBJ2-2; D could derive from TRBD1 or TRBD2 (5 bases each). Per the germline V gene, CDR1 is DFQATT and CDR2 is SNEGSKA (reference sequence). Trimming removed 0 bases from V and 9 bases from J, with 8 bases in between. CDR3 length equals 12 residues.

The chain is built from TRBV7-6 and TRBJ2-2; 8 bases are shared with TRBD1. The trim removed 5 bases at V and 8 bases at J, leaving 7 bases unmatched. CDR1 is SGHVS and CDR2 is FNYEAQ in the germline V gene. The CDR3 has 14 amino acids. The CDR3 region has the DNA TGTGCCAGCAGCCCCCGACAGGGGATAGGGGAGCTGTTTTTT. This sequence encodes CASSPRQGIGELFF.

There are a few counts of this clonotype. The chain joins TRBV29-1 to TRBJ2-1; 10 nucleotides align to TRBD2. V shed 5 bases, J shed 0 bases, and the junction held 4 bases outside the gene matches. CDR3 size: 15 residues. Germline CDR1 SQVTM, CDR2 ANQGSEA. CDR3 in DNA: TGCAGCGTTTACTCTAGCGGGAGCTCCTACAATGAGCAGTTCTTC. It codes for CSVYSSGSSYNEQFF.

The chain has TRBV7-2 and TRBJ1-2; D might be TRBD1 (5 bases). The germline V gene has CDR1 SGHTA and CDR2 FQGNSA. The CDR3 has 14 residues. V lost 3 bases and J 7 bases, leaving 15 bases between the germline ends. The CDR3 region is CASSLGRGVAGYTF. CDR3 DNA: TGTGCCAGCAGCTTGGGCCGGGGGGTAGCTGGCTACACCTTC.

This clonotype was recorded at least ten times. The CDR3 reads CASSPSRQGNTGELFF. The CDR3 DNA sequence: TGTGCCAGCAGCCCCAGTCGACAGGGAAACACCGGGGAGCTGTTTTTT. This chain uses TRBV7-6 with TRBJ2-2; TRBD1 agrees at 7 bases. This CDR3 has 16 amino acids. The germline V gene encodes CDR1 SGHVS and CDR2 FNYEAQ. The J segment lost 2 bases and the V segment lost 5 bases, leaving 8 bases of the junction unmatched.

The table lists this clonotype with a few counts. The V call is TRBV29-1, the J call TRBJ2-7; D may be TRBD1 or TRBD2 (5 bases each). This CDR3 is 14 amino acids long. The ends were cut back, 6 bases at V and 0 bases at J, with 15 bases in the middle. Germline CDR1 reads SQVTM; CDR2 reads ANQGSEA. The CDR3 DNA follows: TGCAGCGTGGGGACGGCGAGGGACTCCTACGAGCAGTACTTC. Protein sequence: CSVGTARDSYEQYF.

The chain joins TRBV7-2 to TRBJ1-1; D may be TRBD1 (6 bases). The germline V gene encodes CDR1 SGHTA and CDR2 FQGNSA. The CDR3 spans 16 residues. The V end was cut by 0 bases, the J end by 3 bases, with 14 bases between. The CDR3 sequence: CASSLAQAGADTEAFF. The CDR3 region has the DNA TGTGCCAGCAGCTTAGCGCAAGCAGGGGCGGACACTGAAGCTTTCTTT.

This clonotype was seen repeatedly, ten times or more. The rearrangement links TRBV12-3 or TRBV12-4 to TRBJ1-6; D remains unclear. This CDR3 region has 11 residues. V lost 2 bases to trimming and J lost 7 bases, with 0 bases between them. CDR3 sequence reads: CASSLNSPLHF. The DNA of the CDR3 is TGTGCCAGCAGTTTAAATTCACCCCTCCACTTT.

This chain joins TRBV5-3 and TRBJ2-1; TRBD1 aligns across 7 bases. TRBV5-3 carries the ORF label, with uncertain function. The CDR3 extends over 15 amino acids. With V trimmed by 4 bases and J by 4 bases, 8 bases remained unmatched. This chain's CDR3 is CARSRKGARYNEQFF. The CDR3 DNA reads as TGTGCCAGAAGCCGAAAGGGGGCCCGATACAATGAGCAGTTCTTC.

This clonotype was counted only a few times. V usage is TRBV10-3 and J usage is TRBJ1-2; D unclear. The V gene's germline CDR1 is ENHRY and CDR2 SYGVKD. The V gene lost 4 bases and the J gene lost 1 base, with 7 bases spanning the gap. This CDR3 comprises 13 residues. CDR3: CAISVSSNYGYTF. As DNA, the CDR3 is TGTGCCATCAGTGTCTCCAGTAACTATGGCTACACCTTC.

This clonotype was seen a few times. The J gene is TRBJ1-5, the V gene TRBV6-2 or TRBV6-3; D call uncertain. V shed 2 bases and J shed 3 bases, with 14 bases lying between them. This CDR3 has 16 amino acids. CDR1 MNHEY and CDR2 SVGEGT come from the germline V gene. For the CDR3, the DNA is TGTGCCAGCAGTTACGGCCCGGCGAGACCCAATCAGCCCCAGCATTTT. Encoded protein: CASSYGPARPNQPQHF.

V and J are TRBV6-2 or TRBV6-3 and TRBJ2-1; tentative D call: TRBD2 (6 bases). Germline V gives CDR1 MNHEY, CDR2 SVGEGT. The CDR3 is 14 amino acids. V lost 6 bases and J lost 7, with 16 bases in between. CDR3 residues: CASSPAGPPNEQFF. The CDR3 DNA reads TGTGCCAGCAGCCCTGCGGGACCACCTAATGAGCAGTTCTTC.

This clonotype was detected a few times. The rearrangement uses TRBV7-6 and TRBJ2-7; unclear D gene. Trimming took 1 base from V and 7 from J, leaving 11 bases between them. This CDR3 region has 13 residues. Germline CDR1 is SGHVS and CDR2 is FNYEAQ. CDR3 sequence reads: CASSLVGLGEQYF. The CDR3, as DNA: TGTGCCAGCAGCTTAGTAGGGCTAGGTGAGCAGTACTTC.

The gene calls are TRBV5-1 and TRBJ2-3; 7 nucleotides line up with TRBD1. The CDR3 extends over 14 amino acids. Germline CDR1 and CDR2: SGHRS and YFSETQ. After removal of 4 bases from V and 2 bases from J, the junction contained 4 bases not matched to a gene. CDR3 region: CASSTGTATDTQYF. CDR3 in DNA: TGCGCCAGCAGCACCGGGACAGCCACAGATACGCAGTATTTT. Drawing the rest from reference TRBV5-1 and TRBJ2-3, the complete variable domain is KAGVTQTPRYLIKTRGQQVTLSCSPISGHRSVSWYQQTPGQGLQFLFEYFSETQRNKGNFPGRFSGRQFSNSRSEMNVSTLELGDSALYLCASSTGTATDTQYFGPGTRLTVL.

The chain recombines TRBV24-1 with TRBJ2-3; 9 nucleotides align to TRBD2. Looked up from germline, CDR1 is KGHDR and CDR2 is SFDVKD. The junction had 6 bases not matched to a gene; V was cut back by 5 bases and J by 1 base. There are 16 residues in the CDR3. The CDR3 region is CATSARSGGRTDTQYF. CDR3 nucleotide sequence: TGTGCCACCAGTGCCCGTAGCGGGGGACGCACAGATACGCAGTATTTT.

This chain's CDR3 is CASSEAGQGREQYF. The CDR3 DNA reads TGTGCCAGCAGTGAAGCGGGACAGGGGCGCGAGCAGTACTTC. This sequence joins TRBV2 and TRBJ2-7; 10 bases are shared with TRBD1. J was trimmed by 6 bases and V by 0 bases; bases with no gene match: 2. The CDR3 is made up of 14 amino acids. Germline assignment: CDR1 SNHLY and CDR2 FYNNEI.

This clonotype was picked up many times. The chain uses TRBV11-2 and TRBJ2-1; a weak D match, TRBD2 (5 bases). V gave up 5 bases and J gave up 10 bases, with 12 bases separating them. The germline gives CDR1 SGHAT, CDR2 FQNNGV. The CDR3 is made up of 12 amino acids. The CDR3 loop reads CASSVLQREQFF. The CDR3 region has the DNA TGTGCCAGCAGCGTTTTACAGCGGGAGCAGTTCTTC.

The chain uses TRBV6-2 or TRBV6-3 and TRBJ2-2, with a tentative D call TRBD2 (6 bases). V lost 7 bases and J lost 6, with 12 bases in between. This CDR3 is built from 13 residues. Germline values: CDR1 MNHEY, CDR2 SVGEGT. The CDR3 loop reads CASTLGGAGELFF. DNA of the CDR3: TGTGCCAGCACCCTGGGGGGAGCCGGGGAGCTGTTTTTT.

For the CDR3, the DNA is TGTGCCAGCAGCCGCGACCAGAACACTGAAGCTTTCTTT. It translates to CASSRDQNTEAFF. The chain links TRBV7-3 to TRBJ1-1, with no clear D. This CDR3 has 13 residues. Trimming pared 5 bases from V and 1 base from J, leaving 8 bases between. Germline assignment: CDR1 SGHTA and CDR2 FQGTGA.

This clonotype was seen many times. The gene calls are TRBV5-1 and TRBJ2-3, with 9 positions matching TRBD2. Trimming removed 6 bases from V and 4 bases from J; junction bases left unmatched: 6. Germline loops: CDR1 SGHRS, CDR2 YFSETQ. This CDR3 contains 14 residues. The CDR3 reads CASNGGGAADTQYF. The CDR3 nucleotides are TGCGCCAGCAATGGCGGGGGGGCGGCAGATACGCAGTATTTT.

V usage is TRBV5-1 and J usage is TRBJ2-1, with 9 bases matching TRBD2. CDR3 size: 16 residues. The junction had 13 bases not matched to a gene; V was cut back by 4 bases and J by 8 bases. CDR1 is SGHRS, CDR2 YFSETQ, per germline. CDR3 DNA: TGCGCCAGCAGCCCCTTGGTGGCGGGGGGGAGTCATGAGCAGTTCTTC. This sequence encodes CASSPLVAGGSHEQFF.

The chain is built from TRBV20-1 and TRBJ1-2, with 8 positions matching TRBD1. There are 17 residues in the CDR3. CDR1 is DFQATT and CDR2 is SNEGSKA in the germline V gene (reference sequence). V lost 0 bases, J lost 0 bases, and 9 bases stayed unmatched. The CDR3 nucleotides read TGCAGTGCTAGAGACACAGGGGGATCCTTAGCTAACTATGGCTACACCTTC. Protein: CSARDTGGSLANYGYTF.

This clonotype was picked up one time. The chain couples TRBV12-3 or TRBV12-4 to TRBJ2-5; 9 bases line up with TRBD2. The CDR3 sequence is 14 residues long. J gave up 2 bases and V 6 bases, and 4 bases lay outside the gene matches. In nucleotides, the CDR3 is TGTGCCAGCAGGAGCGGGGGGACTCAAGAGACCCAGTACTTC. Translation gives CASRSGGTQETQYF.

This clonotype was seen more than once but under ten times. The chain employs TRBV10-3 and TRBJ2-2; possibly TRBD2 for D (6 bases). The CDR3 is 19 residues long. The germline gives CDR1 ENHRY, CDR2 SYGVKD. Trimming left V 1 base short and J 3 bases short, with 21 bases between. Here the CDR3 DNA reads TGTGCCATCAGTGAGTTGTTCTTTCGGGGGACTGGCGACACCGGGGAGCTGTTTTTT. Residues: CAISELFFRGTGDTGELFF.

This clonotype was seen repeatedly, ten times or more. The chain links TRBV12-3 or TRBV12-4 to TRBJ2-7, with 7 bases matching TRBD2. The CDR3 is 12 amino acids. J gave up 6 bases and V 3 bases, and 2 bases lay outside the gene matches. CDR3 protein: CASSFGGGEQYV. The CDR3 nucleotides are TGTGCCAGCAGTTTTGGGGGGGGCGAGCAGTACGTC.

This chain uses TRBV13 with TRBJ2-2, with 8 bases identical to TRBD2. From germline, CDR1 is PRHDT and CDR2 FYEKMQ (reference sequence). With V trimmed by 5 bases and J by 6 bases, 8 bases remained unmatched. This CDR3 has 15 residues. In DNA form, the CDR3 reads TGTGCCAGCAGCCCCCGGGGGGGCCTGTCCGGGGAGCTGTTTTTT. It yields the protein CASSPRGGLSGELFF.

This rearrangement joins TRBV5-1 to TRBJ2-3; 8 nucleotides line up with TRBD1. Unmatched junction bases numbered 16, after V lost 5 bases and J lost 8 bases. The CDR3 is made up of 16 amino acids. CDR1 SGHRS and CDR2 YFSETQ come from the germline V gene. CDR3 sequence: CASSILGRQGAVTQYF. The DNA for the CDR3 is TGCGCCAGCAGTATCCTAGGAAGGCAGGGGGCGGTTACGCAGTATTTT.

Ten or more counts support this clonotype. This chain uses TRBV20-1 with TRBJ2-5; D not certain. Germline V gene data show CDR1 as DFQATT and CDR2 as SNEGSKA (reference sequence). The CDR3 runs 13 residues. V was cut by 2 bases and J by 0 bases, with 7 bases left in between. The CDR3 loop reads CSARQDDQETQYF. The CDR3 region has the DNA TGCAGTGCTAGACAGGATGACCAAGAGACCCAGTACTTC.

The V gene is TRBV4-1, the J gene TRBJ2-1, with 14 bases lining up with TRBD2. The trim removed 5 bases at V and 0 bases at J, leaving 12 bases unmatched. Germline CDR1 is MGHRA and CDR2 is YSYEKL. The CDR3 is made up of 20 amino acids. As DNA, the CDR3 is TGCGCCAGCAGCTCGGTTCCGGGACTAGCGGGGGTGAGCTCCTACAATGAGCAGTTCTTC. This sequence encodes CASSSVPGLAGVSSYNEQFF.